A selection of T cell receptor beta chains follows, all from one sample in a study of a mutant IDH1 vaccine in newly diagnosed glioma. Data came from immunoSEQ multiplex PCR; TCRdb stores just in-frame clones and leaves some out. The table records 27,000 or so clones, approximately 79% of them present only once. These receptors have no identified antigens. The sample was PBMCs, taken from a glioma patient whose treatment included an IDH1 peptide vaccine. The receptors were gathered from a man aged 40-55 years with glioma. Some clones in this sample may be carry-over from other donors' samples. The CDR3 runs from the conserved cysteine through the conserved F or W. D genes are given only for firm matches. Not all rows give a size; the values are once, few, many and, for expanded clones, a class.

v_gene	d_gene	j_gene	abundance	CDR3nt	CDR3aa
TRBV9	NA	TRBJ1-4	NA	TGTGCCAGCAAGGGCAGATATAATGAAAAACTGTTTTTT	CASKGRYNEKLFF
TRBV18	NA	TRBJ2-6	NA	TGTGCCAGCTCGCCAGGGGCTGGGGCCAACGTCCTGACTTTC	CASSPGAGANVLTF
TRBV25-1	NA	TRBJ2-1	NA	TGTGCCAGCAGTGGAGTCGGAGGGGTTCTGAATGAGCAGTTCTTC	CASSGVGGVLNEQFF
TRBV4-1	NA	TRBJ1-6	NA	TGCGCCAGCAGCCAAGGGGAGAACACTTCACCCCTCCACTTT	CASSQGENTSPLHF
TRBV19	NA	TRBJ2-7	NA	TGTGCCAGTAGTGGTTCCCACCAGACCTACGAGCAGTACTTC	CASSGSHQTYEQYF
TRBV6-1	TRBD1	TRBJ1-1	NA	TGTGCCAGCAGTGCTTATGGACAGGGAGGCACTGAAGCTTTCTTT	CASSAYGQGGTEAFF
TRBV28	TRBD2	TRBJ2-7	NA	TGTGCCAGCAGATGGACTAGCGGGGGGGCCTCCGCCGAGCAGTACTTC	CASRWTSGGASAEQYF
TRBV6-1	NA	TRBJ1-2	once	TGTGCCAGCAGTGAAGAAGGGGTATCGCATGGCTACACCTTC	CASSEEGVSHGYTF
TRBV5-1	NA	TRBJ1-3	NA	TGCGCCAGCAGCTTGGAATCTGGAAACACCATATATTTT	CASSLESGNTIYF
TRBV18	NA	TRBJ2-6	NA	TGTGCCAGCTCACCCCGGACCCCTTCGGACCTCTCTGGGGCCAACGTCCTGACTTTC	CASSPRTPSDLSGANVLTF
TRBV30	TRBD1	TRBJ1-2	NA	TGTGCCTGGTGGGACAGCTATGGCTACACCTTC	CAWWDSYGYTF
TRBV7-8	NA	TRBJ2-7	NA	TGTGCCAGCAGCTTAGCGCAAAGGGGCGAGCAGTACTTC	CASSLAQRGEQYF
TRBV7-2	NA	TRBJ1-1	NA	TGTGCCAGCAGCTTAGTGGGGACGGGGAGAGTCACTGAAGCTTTCTTT	CASSLVGTGRVTEAFF
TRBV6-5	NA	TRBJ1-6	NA	TGTGCCAGCACCCTAGAATGGGGGCAAGGTTCACCCCTCCACTTT	CASTLEWGQGSPLHF
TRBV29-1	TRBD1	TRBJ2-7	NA	TGCAGCGTGACAGGGTCCTCCCACGAGCAGTACTTC	CSVTGSSHEQYF
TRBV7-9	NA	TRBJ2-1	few	TGTGCCAGCAGCCTATTAGCGCAGAATGAGCAGTTCTTC	CASSLLAQNEQFF
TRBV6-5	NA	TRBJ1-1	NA	TGTGCCAGCTTCCCCCCTCAGGGGCACACTGAAGCTTTCTTT	CASFPPQGHTEAFF
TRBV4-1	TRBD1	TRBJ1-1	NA	TGCGCCAGCAGCCAGAACAGGGGACCCATGAACACTGAAGCTTTCTTT	CASSQNRGPMNTEAFF
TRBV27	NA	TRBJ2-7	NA	TGTGCCAGCAGTTTCTCGGACAGATACTCCTACGAGCAGTACTTC	CASSFSDRYSYEQYF
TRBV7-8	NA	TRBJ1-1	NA	TGTGCCAGCAGCAACCCCGGGACATCAAACACTGAAGCTTTCTTT	CASSNPGTSNTEAFF
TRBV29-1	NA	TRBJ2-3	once	TGCAGCGTTGTTAGGGGCCGCACAGATACGCAGTATTTT	CSVVRGRTDTQYF
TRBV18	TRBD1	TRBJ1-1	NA	TGTGCCAGCTCACGACAGACAGGGGGGAACACTGAAGCTTTCTTT	CASSRQTGGNTEAFF
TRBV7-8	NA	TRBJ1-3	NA	TGTGCCAGCAGCCTCCTCCGGAGCTCTGGAAACACCATATATTTT	CASSLLRSSGNTIYF
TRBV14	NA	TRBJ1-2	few	TGTGCCAGCAGCCAAGCGGAGGGCGGCTACACCTTC	CASSQAEGGYTF
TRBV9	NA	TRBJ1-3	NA	TGTGCCAGCAGCGTAACAGCTGGGGTTGGAAACACCATATATTTT	CASSVTAGVGNTIYF
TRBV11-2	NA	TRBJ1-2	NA	TGTGCCAGCAGTCCCCAGGGATTCTATGGCTACACCTTC	CASSPQGFYGYTF
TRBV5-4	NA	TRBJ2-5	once	TGTGCCAGCAGCCCCGGGCCCGAAGAGACCCAGTACTTC	CASSPGPEETQYF
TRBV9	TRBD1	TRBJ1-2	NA	TGTGCCAGCAACTTACAGGGGTTCAGTGGCTACACCTTC	CASNLQGFSGYTF
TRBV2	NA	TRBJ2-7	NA	TGTGCCAGCATGGAGGGTCTGTACGAGCAGTACTTC	CASMEGLYEQYF
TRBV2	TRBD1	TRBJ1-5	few	TGTGCCAGCTGTAGACAGGGCGGGAATCAGCCCCAGCATTTT	CASCRQGGNQPQHF
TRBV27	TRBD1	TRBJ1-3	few	TGTGCCAGCAGCCCGGGACAGGTTGGAAACACCATATATTTT	CASSPGQVGNTIYF
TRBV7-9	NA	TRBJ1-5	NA	TGTGCCAGCAGCCTTGACACTTATCAGCCCCAGCATTTT	CASSLDTYQPQHF
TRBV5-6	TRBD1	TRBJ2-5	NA	TGTGCCAGCAGCCTTTTACCGGGACAGGGGGCAGAGACCCAGTACTTC	CASSLLPGQGAETQYF
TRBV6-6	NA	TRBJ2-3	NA	TGTGCCAGCAGTTACACCCGGTCCCCATATACGCAGTATTTT	CASSYTRSPYTQYF
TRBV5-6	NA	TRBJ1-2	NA	TGTGCCAGCAGCGGCCGCCAAGCTAACTATGGCTACACCTTC	CASSGRQANYGYTF
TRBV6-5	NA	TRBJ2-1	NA	TGTGCCAGCAGTCTTACAGGGACTAATGAGCAGTTCTTC	CASSLTGTNEQFF
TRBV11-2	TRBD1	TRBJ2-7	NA	TGTGCCAGCAGCTTCGGGACAGGGAGCACCTCCTACGAGCAGTACTTC	CASSFGTGSTSYEQYF
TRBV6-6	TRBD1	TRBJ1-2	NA	TGTGCCAGCAGCCGACTCTCGACAGGGCATTACGGCTACACCTTC	CASSRLSTGHYGYTF
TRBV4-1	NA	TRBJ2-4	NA	TGCGCCAGCAGCCAAGATCTTGTTTTGGATTCCGAGATAGCCAAAAACATTCAGTACTTC	CASSQDLVLDSEIAKNIQYF
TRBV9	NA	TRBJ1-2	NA	TGTGCCAGCAGCGCTGCTACAGGGAGGGGCTACACCTTC	CASSAATGRGYTF
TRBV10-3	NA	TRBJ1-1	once	TGTGCCATCAGTGCGGCTTTGAACACTGAAGCTTTCTTT	CAISAALNTEAFF
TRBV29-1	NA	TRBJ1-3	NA	TGCAGCGTGAGAGGGGCAGGAAACACCATATATTTT	CSVRGAGNTIYF
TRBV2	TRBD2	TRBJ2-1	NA	TGTGCCAGCAGTACTAGCGGGTATTTCCCCTTCTTC	CASSTSGYFPFF
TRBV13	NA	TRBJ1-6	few	TGTGCCAGCAGCTTAGAGGGACCCCTCCACTTT	CASSLEGPLHF
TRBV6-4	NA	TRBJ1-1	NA	TGTGCCAGCAGTGCCGTGGCAGCAGGTCAAACTGAAGCTTTCTTT	CASSAVAAGQTEAFF
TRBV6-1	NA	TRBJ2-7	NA	TGTGCCAGCAGGATTGTGGGTGAGCAGTACTTC	CASRIVGEQYF